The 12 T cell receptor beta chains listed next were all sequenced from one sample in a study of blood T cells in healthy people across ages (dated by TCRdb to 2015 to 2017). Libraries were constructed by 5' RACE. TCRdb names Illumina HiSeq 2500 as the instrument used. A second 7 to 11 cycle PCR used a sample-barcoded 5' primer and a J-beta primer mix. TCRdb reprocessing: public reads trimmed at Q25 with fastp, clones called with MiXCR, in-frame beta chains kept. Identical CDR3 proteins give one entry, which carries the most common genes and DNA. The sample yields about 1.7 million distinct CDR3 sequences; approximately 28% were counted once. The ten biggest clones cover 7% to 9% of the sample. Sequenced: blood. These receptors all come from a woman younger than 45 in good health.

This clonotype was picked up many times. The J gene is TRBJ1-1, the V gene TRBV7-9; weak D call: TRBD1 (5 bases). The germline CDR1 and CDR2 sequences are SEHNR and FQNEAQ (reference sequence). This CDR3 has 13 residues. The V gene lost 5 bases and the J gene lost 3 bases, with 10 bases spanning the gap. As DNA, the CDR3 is TGTGCCAGCAGCCCAGCGGGGGACACTGAAGCTTTCTTT. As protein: CASSPAGDTEAFF.

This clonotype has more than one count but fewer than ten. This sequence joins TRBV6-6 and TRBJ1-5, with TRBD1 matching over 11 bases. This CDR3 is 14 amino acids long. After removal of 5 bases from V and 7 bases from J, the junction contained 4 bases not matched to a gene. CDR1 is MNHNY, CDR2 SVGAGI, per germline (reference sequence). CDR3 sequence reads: CASSGQGAKQPQHF. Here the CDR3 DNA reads TGTGCCAGCAGTGGACAGGGGGCGAAACAGCCCCAGCATTTT.

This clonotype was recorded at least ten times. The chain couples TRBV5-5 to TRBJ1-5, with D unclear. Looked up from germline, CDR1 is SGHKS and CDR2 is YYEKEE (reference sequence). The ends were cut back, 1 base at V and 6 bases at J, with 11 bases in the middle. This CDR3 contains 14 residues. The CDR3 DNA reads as TGTGCCAGCAGCTTGTCGAGGGCTAGTCAGCCCCAGCATTTT. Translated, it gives CASSLSRASQPQHF. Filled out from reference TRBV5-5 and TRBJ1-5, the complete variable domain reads DAGVTQSPTHLIKTRGQQVTLRCSPISGHKSVSWYQQVLGQGPQFIFQYYEKEERGRGNFPDRFSARQFPNYSSELNVNALLLGDSALYLCASSLSRASQPQHFGDGTRLSIL.

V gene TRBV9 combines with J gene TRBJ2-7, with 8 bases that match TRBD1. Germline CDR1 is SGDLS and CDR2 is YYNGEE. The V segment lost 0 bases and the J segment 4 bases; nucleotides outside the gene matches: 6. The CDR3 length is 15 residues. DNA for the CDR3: TGTGCCAGCAGCGTAGAGGACAGGGCCTATTACGAGCAGTACTTC. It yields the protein CASSVEDRAYYEQYF.

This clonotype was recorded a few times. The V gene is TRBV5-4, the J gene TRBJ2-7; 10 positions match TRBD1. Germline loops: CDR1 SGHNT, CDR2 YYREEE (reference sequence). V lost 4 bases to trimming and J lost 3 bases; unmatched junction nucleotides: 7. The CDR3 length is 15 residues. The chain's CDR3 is CASSPDRGDYYEQYF. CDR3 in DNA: TGTGCCAGCAGCCCGGACAGGGGGGACTACTACGAGCAGTACTTC. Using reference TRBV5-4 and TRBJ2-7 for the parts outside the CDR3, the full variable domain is ETGVTQSPTHLIKTRGQQVTLRCSSQSGHNTVSWYQQALGQGPQFIFQYYREEENGRGNFPPRFSGLQFPNYSSELNVNALELDDSALYLCASSPDRGDYYEQYFGPGTRLTVT.

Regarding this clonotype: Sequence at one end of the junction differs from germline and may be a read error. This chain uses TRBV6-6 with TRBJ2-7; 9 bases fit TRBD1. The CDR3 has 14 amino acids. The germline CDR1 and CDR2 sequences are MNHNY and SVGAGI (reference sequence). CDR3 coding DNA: TGTGCCGGCAGTACAGGGGGCGTTCCCCACGAGCAGTACTTC. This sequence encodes CAGSTGGVPHEQYF.

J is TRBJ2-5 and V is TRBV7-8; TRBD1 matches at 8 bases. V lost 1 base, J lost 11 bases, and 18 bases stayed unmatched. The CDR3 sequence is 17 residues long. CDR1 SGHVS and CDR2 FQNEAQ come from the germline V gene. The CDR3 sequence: CASSLGTGRSSDGEQYF. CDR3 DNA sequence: TGTGCCAGCAGCTTAGGGACAGGGCGATCTTCGGACGGGGAGCAGTACTTC.

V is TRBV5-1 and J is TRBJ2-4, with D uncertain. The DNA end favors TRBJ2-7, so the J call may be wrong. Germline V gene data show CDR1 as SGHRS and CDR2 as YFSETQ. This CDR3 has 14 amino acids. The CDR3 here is CASSLNSEQYEQYF. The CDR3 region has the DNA TGCGCCAGCAGCTTAAACTCCGAACAATACGAGCAGTACTTC.

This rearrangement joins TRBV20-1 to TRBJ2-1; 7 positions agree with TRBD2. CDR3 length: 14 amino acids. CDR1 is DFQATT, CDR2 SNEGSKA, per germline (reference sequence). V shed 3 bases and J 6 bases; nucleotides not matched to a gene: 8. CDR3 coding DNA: TGCAGTGCTAGCCTCTACGGGAGGTCCAATGAGCAGTTCTTC. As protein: CSASLYGRSNEQFF.

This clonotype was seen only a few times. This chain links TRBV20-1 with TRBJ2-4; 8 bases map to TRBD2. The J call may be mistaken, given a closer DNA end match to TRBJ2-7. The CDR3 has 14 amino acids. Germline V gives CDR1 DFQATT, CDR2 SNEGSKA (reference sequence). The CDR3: CSARGVGGGPEQYF. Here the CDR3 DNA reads TGCAGTGCTAGAGGGGTCGGGGGGGGCCCCGAGCAGTACTTC.

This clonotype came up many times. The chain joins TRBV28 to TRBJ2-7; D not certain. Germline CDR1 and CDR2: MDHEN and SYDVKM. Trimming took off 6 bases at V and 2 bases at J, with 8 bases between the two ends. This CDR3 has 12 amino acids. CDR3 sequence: CASSRSPYEQYF. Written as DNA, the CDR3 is TGTGCCAGCAGCCGAAGCCCCTACGAGCAGTACTTC.

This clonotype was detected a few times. CDR3 sequence: CSARSRGNEQFF. The CDR3, as DNA: TGCAGTGCTAGATCCCGGGGGAATGAGCAGTTCTTC. The chain has TRBV20-1 and TRBJ2-1, with D tentatively TRBD2 (6 bases). Germline V CDR1 and CDR2: DFQATT, SNEGSKA (reference sequence). V was trimmed by 2 bases and J by 7 bases, leaving 9 bases between them. The CDR3 length is 12 residues.